The 28 T cell receptor beta chains below come from one sample, sequenced in a study of T cells after yellow fever vaccination. TCRdb reanalysed the 5' RACE reads using MiXCR and keeps one entry per CDR3 protein. Of approximately 550,000 distinct CDR3 sequences in the sample, under 25% were seen once. The source material was PBMCs, sampled 15 days after the yellow fever booster vaccination. All receptors derive from a man aged 25-45 years who received the YFV17D yellow fever vaccine.

This clonotype occurred a few times. This chain links TRBV5-1 with TRBJ1-5, with no clear D. The CDR3 runs 15 residues. Trimming removed 0 bases at V and 3 bases at J, with 10 bases between. CDR1 and CDR2 (germline): SGHRS, YFSETQ. The CDR3, as DNA: TGCGCCAGCAGCTTGGGAGGCGGGGACAATCAGCCCCAGCATTTT. Residues: CASSLGGGDNQPQHF.

This chain joins TRBV11-3 and TRBJ2-1, with TRBD2 as a possible D gene (5 bases). This CDR3 is 13 amino acids long. Between the trimmed V and J ends, which lost 5 bases and 4 bases, there was a span of 9 bases. The germline CDR1 and CDR2 sequences are SGHNT and YENEEA. The CDR3 coding sequence is TGTGCCAGCAGCCGGACTCCTTACAATGAGCAGTTCTTC. Its translation: CASSRTPYNEQFF.

Only a few counts were recorded for this clonotype. The V call is TRBV12-3 or TRBV12-4, the J call TRBJ1-1; D is unclear. V was pared by 1 base and J by 3 bases, with 6 bases between. The CDR3 extends over 13 amino acids. In DNA, the CDR3 is TGTGCCAGCAGTTTAGGTTTTTACACTGAAGCTTTCTTT. This gives the protein CASSLGFYTEAFF.

This chain joins TRBV18 and TRBJ2-1; D is perhaps TRBD1 (7 bases). Germline CDR1 reads KGHSH; CDR2 reads LQKENI. The CDR3 sequence is 16 residues long. The V gene lost 3 bases and the J gene lost 3 bases, with 15 bases spanning the gap. The CDR3 DNA reads TGTGCCAGCTCACCTCAGGAGGGGGCCAACTACAATGAGCAGTTCTTC. Translation: CASSPQEGANYNEQFF.

CDR3 DNA sequence: TGCGCCAGCAGTGAGGGGTGGGATAGCAATCAGCCCCAGCATTTT. This gives the protein CASSEGWDSNQPQHF. The chain is built from TRBV10-2 and TRBJ1-5; no firm D call. The CDR3 extends over 15 amino acids. The germline V gene has CDR1 WSHSY and CDR2 SAAADI. Trimming shortened V by 2 bases and J by 0 bases, and 8 bases separated the two germline ends.

The genes are TRBV6-5 and TRBJ2-7, with 7 bases lining up with TRBD2. Looked up from germline, CDR1 is MNHEY and CDR2 is SVGAGI. J was trimmed by 4 bases and V by 2 bases; bases with no gene match: 8. The CDR3 covers 15 residues. CDR3 sequence: CASSYGSGAGYEQYF. The CDR3 nucleotides are TGTGCCAGCAGTTACGGCTCGGGAGCGGGATACGAGCAGTACTTC.

V is TRBV7-2 and J is TRBJ1-3; no clear D. V shed 2 bases and J shed 0 bases, with 5 bases lying between them. There are 14 residues in the CDR3. In germline, CDR1 is SGHTA, CDR2 FQGNSA. The CDR3 spells CASSLQFSGNTIYF. The CDR3 coding sequence is TGTGCCAGCAGCTTACAATTCTCTGGAAACACCATATATTTT.

This clonotype was seen a handful of times. The genes are TRBV5-1 and TRBJ2-3; perhaps TRBD1 as D (6 bases). This CDR3 contains 15 residues. Trimming shortened V by 3 bases and J by 2 bases, and 13 bases separated the two germline ends. The germline gives CDR1 SGHRS, CDR2 YFSETQ. The DNA of the CDR3 is TGCGCCAGCAGCTACTACCGGGACAACACAGATACGCAGTATTTT. This sequence encodes CASSYYRDNTDTQYF.

This clonotype was observed a few times. The gene calls are TRBV7-2 and TRBJ2-1; maybe TRBD2 (7 bases). CDR1 SGHTA and CDR2 FQGNSA come from the germline V gene. V was shortened by 5 bases and J by 10 bases, with 24 bases between the two germline ends. This CDR3 is built from 16 residues. CDR3 nucleotides: TGTGCCAGCAGCCAATACATCCGGACTGGCGGGGGCGAGCAGTTCTTC. Translated, it gives CASSQYIRTGGGEQFF.

The rearrangement joins TRBV7-8 to TRBJ2-7, with 7 bases matching TRBD1. J lost 12 bases, V lost 0 bases, and 14 bases had no gene match. Germline CDR1 and CDR2: SGHVS and FQNEAQ. This CDR3 has 15 residues. The CDR3 protein is CASSLAARGTGQLYF. CDR3 coding DNA: TGTGCCAGCAGCTTAGCGGCCAGGGGAACGGGACAGTTGTACTTC.

The rearrangement joins TRBV24-1 to TRBJ2-7; tentative D call: TRBD1 (6 bases). Germline V gene data show CDR1 as KGHDR and CDR2 as SFDVKD. The V end lost 9 bases, the J end lost 4 bases, and 15 bases lay between the germline ends. The CDR3 is made up of 13 amino acids. CDR3: CATQTRGWYEQYF. Here the CDR3 DNA reads TGTGCCACCCAGACCAGGGGCTGGTACGAGCAGTACTTC.

The chain joins TRBV7-2 to TRBJ2-3, with TRBD1 matching 11 bases. The CDR3 runs to 16 residues. Unmatched junction bases numbered 6, after V lost 3 bases and J lost 4 bases. From germline, CDR1 is SGHTA and CDR2 FQGNSA. The CDR3, as DNA: TGTGCCAGCAGCTTGTGGGGACAGGGGGTCGCAGATACGCAGTATTTT. Protein sequence: CASSLWGQGVADTQYF.

V gene TRBV12-3 or TRBV12-4 combines with J gene TRBJ2-7; D perhaps matches TRBD2 (7 bases). The CDR3 is made up of 13 amino acids. Trimming shortened V by 10 bases and J by 1 base, and 14 bases separated the two germline ends. CDR3 DNA: TGTGCCACCTCGGGGGGCGGATCCTACGAGCAGTACTTC. It is translated as CATSGGGSYEQYF.

This clonotype was detected a few times. V gene TRBV12-3 or TRBV12-4 combines with J gene TRBJ2-3, with 7 bases identical to TRBD2. Trimming removed 7 bases from V and 6 bases from J; junction bases left unmatched: 13. The CDR3 is made up of 15 amino acids. CDR3 amino acids: CASTYGRAASDTQYF. The CDR3 region has the DNA TGTGCCAGCACCTATGGGAGGGCAGCGTCGGATACGCAGTATTTT.

This clonotype was detected only a few times. The V call is TRBV27, the J call TRBJ2-1; D gene unclear. The germline V gene encodes CDR1 MNHEY and CDR2 SMNVEV (reference sequence). The CDR3 runs to 15 residues. V lost 2 bases to trimming and J lost 5 bases, with 13 bases between them. The CDR3 DNA reads TGTGCCAGCAGTTTAGGTCTTGAAACACACAATGAGCAGTTCTTC. Translation: CASSLGLETHNEQFF.

This clonotype occurred a few times. The genes are TRBV29-1 and TRBJ2-7; D perhaps matches TRBD1 (6 bases). The CDR3 extends over 12 amino acids. V was shortened by 6 bases and J by 0 bases, with 9 bases between the two germline ends. The germline gives CDR1 SQVTM, CDR2 ANQGSEA. For the CDR3, the DNA is TGCAGCGTATCGGACAGCTCCTACGAGCAGTACTTC. Residues: CSVSDSSYEQYF.

The chain recombines TRBV11-2 with TRBJ2-1; perhaps TRBD1 as D (6 bases). Per the germline V gene, CDR1 is SGHAT and CDR2 is FQNNGV. This CDR3 region has 11 residues. Trimming shortened V by 5 bases and J by 15 bases, and 14 bases separated the two germline ends. The DNA of the CDR3 is TGTGCCAGCAGCCGAGGGGGAGTTCTGTTCTTC. As protein: CASSRGGVLFF.

This clonotype appeared a few times. The V and J genes are TRBV24-1 and TRBJ2-1, with 8 bases aligning to TRBD2. Germline V gene data show CDR1 as KGHDR and CDR2 as SFDVKD. This CDR3 has 14 residues. The V gene end was trimmed by 5 bases and the J gene end by 6 bases; junction bases not matched to a gene: 5. The CDR3 DNA is TGTGCCACCAGTGGGAGCGGGAGAGGCAATGAGCAGTTCTTC. This gives the protein CATSGSGRGNEQFF.

This rearrangement joins TRBV4-3 to TRBJ2-7; D remains unclear. CDR1 LGHNA and CDR2 YSLEER come from the germline V gene. The CDR3 is made up of 13 amino acids. V shed 0 bases and J shed 5 bases, with 8 bases lying between them. The CDR3 sequence is CASSQDSYNEQYF. The CDR3, as DNA: TGCGCCAGCAGCCAAGATTCCTACAACGAGCAGTACTTC.

The chain combines TRBV6-5 with TRBJ2-7; D perhaps matches TRBD2 (6 bases). The V gene's germline CDR1 is MNHEY and CDR2 SVGAGI. The CDR3 runs 15 residues. The V end was cut by 2 bases, the J end by 3 bases, with 14 bases between. CDR3 bases: TGTGCCAGCAGTTACGGGGACTCTCCCTTCTACGAGCAGTACTTC. Translation: CASSYGDSPFYEQYF.

A few counts support this clonotype. The chain couples TRBV20-1 to TRBJ2-7, with D possibly matching TRBD2 (5 bases). CDR3 length: 12 amino acids. Per germline, CDR1 DFQATT and CDR2 SNEGSKA (reference sequence). V dropped 0 bases and J dropped 5 bases, with 8 bases sitting between them. CDR3 sequence: CSAREGSDEQYF. CDR3 DNA sequence: TGCAGTGCTAGAGAGGGTAGCGACGAGCAGTACTTC.

Note on this clonotype: This CDR3 fails to terminate in the conserved phenylalanine or tryptophan, so it likely reflects a read error. It is unclear where the CDR3 begins or ends on the DNA, so no DNA is shown, and the CDR3 is as TCRdb lists it. The V call is TRBV29-1, the J call TRBJ1-2; TRBD1, as called in the table, went unchecked against the DNA. The CDR3 spans 8 amino acids, including both terminal residues. Germline assignment: CDR1 SQVTM and CDR2 ANQGSEA. This chain's CDR3 is CSVGVTVE.

This clonotype was detected many times. The V gene is TRBV5-1, the J gene TRBJ2-7; 7 positions match TRBD2. The trim removed 0 bases at V and 0 bases at J, leaving 3 bases unmatched. The CDR3 is 15 residues long. Germline CDR1 and CDR2: SGHRS and YFSETQ. The CDR3 spells CASSLAGGSSYEQYF. CDR3 nucleotides: TGCGCCAGCAGCTTGGCCGGGGGGAGCTCCTACGAGCAGTACTTC.

V and J are TRBV20-1 and TRBJ2-5, with 7 nucleotides matching TRBD2. Unmatched junction bases numbered 5, after V lost 0 bases and J lost 1 base. This CDR3 region has 15 residues. Germline V gene lookup returns CDR1 DFQATT and CDR2 SNEGSKA (reference sequence). CDR3 sequence: CSARELPSGQETQYF. CDR3 DNA: TGCAGTGCTAGAGAACTTCCTAGCGGCCAAGAGACCCAGTACTTC.

The rearrangement links TRBV4-2 to TRBJ2-5, with 9 nucleotides matching TRBD2. This CDR3 comprises 16 residues. In germline, CDR1 is LGHNA, CDR2 YNFKEQ. The ends lost 4 bases at V and 0 bases at J; junction bases unmatched: 6. Written as DNA, the CDR3 is TGTGCCAGCAGCCTCGGGGCGGGAGGGAACCAAGAGACCCAGTACTTC. Translating it yields CASSLGAGGNQETQYF.

This chain connects TRBV7-8 to TRBJ2-1; 7 nucleotides agree with TRBD2. With V trimmed by 1 base and J by 9 bases, 6 bases remained unmatched. CDR1 is SGHVS and CDR2 is FQNEAQ in the germline V gene. This CDR3 spans 14 amino acids. The CDR3 reads CASSLVAGVGEQFF. CDR3 coding DNA: TGTGCCAGCAGCTTAGTGGCGGGAGTAGGTGAGCAGTTCTTC. Full variable domain (remainder filled in from reference TRBV7-8 and TRBJ2-1): GAGVSQSPRYKVAKRGQDVALRCDPISGHVSLFWYQQALGQGPEFLTYFQNEAQLDKSGLPSDRFFAERPEGSVSTLKIQRTQQEDSAVYLCASSLVAGVGEQFFGPGTRLTVL.

The chain uses TRBV5-1 and TRBJ1-1; D uncertain. V shed 1 base and J shed 1 base, with 8 bases lying between them. This CDR3 comprises 14 residues. CDR1 is SGHRS and CDR2 is YFSETQ in the germline V gene. The CDR3 loop reads CASSLNPGNTEAFF. The CDR3 DNA follows: TGCGCCAGCAGCTTGAACCCGGGGAACACTGAAGCTTTCTTT.

This CDR3 reads CASYEGPYEQYF. The CDR3 DNA sequence: TGTGCCAGCTACGAAGGCCCCTACGAGCAGTACTTC. The V gene is TRBV2, the J gene TRBJ2-7; D uncertain. The CDR3 runs to 12 residues. Germline loops: CDR1 SNHLY, CDR2 FYNNEI. V lost 8 bases to trimming and J lost 2 bases, with 10 bases between them.